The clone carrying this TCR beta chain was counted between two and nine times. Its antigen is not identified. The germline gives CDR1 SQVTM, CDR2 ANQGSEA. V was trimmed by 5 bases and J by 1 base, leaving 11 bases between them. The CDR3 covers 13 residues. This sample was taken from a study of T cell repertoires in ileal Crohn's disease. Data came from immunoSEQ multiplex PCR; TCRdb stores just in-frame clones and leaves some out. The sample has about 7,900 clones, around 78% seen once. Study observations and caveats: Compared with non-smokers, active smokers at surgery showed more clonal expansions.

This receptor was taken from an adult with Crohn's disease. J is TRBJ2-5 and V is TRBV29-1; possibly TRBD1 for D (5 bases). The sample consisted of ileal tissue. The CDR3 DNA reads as TGCAGCGTTCATTCAGGGATCCAAGAGACCCAGTACTTC. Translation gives CSVHSGIQETQYF.